This TCR beta chain was recorded in a study of cytomegalovirus exposure and HLA in healthy donors. Study results and caveats: The majority of TCR sequences were rare, yet some public TCRs appeared in many donors. A link between a missense DCLRE1C variant and TCR beta V- and J-gene trimming emerged from a later analysis. Of the V segments, some could not be distinguished, including TRBV6-2 and TRBV6-3, and were excluded.

The PCR used 60 Vbeta and 13 Jbeta primers. Clones were read by immunoSEQ multiplex PCR, and TCRdb kept only the in-frame ones, dropping some. Among 150,000 to 200,000 clones listed, 79% were seen once. For this clone: As yet, its antigen is unknown.

Germline CDR1 reads MGHRA; CDR2 reads YSYEKL. The CDR3 has 15 residues. Trimming stripped 1 base from V and 0 bases from J, with 10 bases between. This chain links TRBV4-1 with TRBJ2-7; D unresolved. Sequenced input: PBMCs. The source is a girl aged 10 to 17 in good health and CMV-seropositive. CDR3 DNA: TGCGCCAGCAGCCAAGTTGTAACCAGCTCCTACGAGCAGTACTTC. Protein product: CASSQVVTSSYEQYF.